Below, 15 T cell receptor beta chains from the same sample are listed, as sequenced in a study of beta chain features in type 1 diabetes. Expressed TCRB transcripts were sequenced after all isolated RNA was converted to cDNA. Measured with immunoSEQ multiplex PCR; TCRdb has only the in-frame clones, and not every one. The sample lists a few hundred thousand clones, 14% seen once, with roughly 7% in the top ten. Sequenced material: central memory CD4+ T cells from blood. These TCRs come from a man aged 25 to 40 in good health.

This clone was observed a few times. This chain joins TRBV29-1 and TRBJ1-4; tentative D call: TRBD1 (5 bases). CDR1 and CDR2 (germline): SQVTM, ANQGSEA. The CDR3 runs to 13 residues. Trimming pared 6 bases from V and 6 bases from J, leaving 14 bases between. CDR3 sequence reads: CSVIWVGHEKLFF. As DNA, the CDR3 is TGCAGCGTAATCTGGGTGGGGCATGAAAAACTGTTTTTT.

This clone was seen only a few times. The chain recombines TRBV7-3 with TRBJ1-3, with D hard to call. The germline V gene has CDR1 SGHTA and CDR2 FQGTGA. The V end was cut by 11 bases, the J end by 0 bases, with 2 bases between. CDR3 length equals 10 residues. For the CDR3, the DNA is TGTGCCTTCTCTGGAAACACCATATATTTT. It is translated as CAFSGNTIYF. The full variable domain, in which reference TRBV7-3 and TRBJ1-3 provide the parts outside the CDR3, is GAGVSQTPSNKVTEKGKYVELRCDPISGHTALYWYRQSLGQGPEFLIYFQGTGAADDSGLPNDRFFAVRPEGSVSTLKIQRTERGDSAVYLCAFSGNTIYFGEGSWLTVV.

V and J are TRBV7-8 and TRBJ2-6; a possible D gene is TRBD1 (5 bases). Per the germline V gene, CDR1 is SGHVS and CDR2 is FQNEAQ. CDR3 size: 16 residues. The germline V and J ends were trimmed by 5 bases and 4 bases, with 15 bases remaining between them. CDR3 coding DNA: TGTGCCAGCAGCCAAGGGGTGTCAGGGGGGGCCAACGTCCTGACTTTC. Amino acid sequence: CASSQGVSGGANVLTF.

This chain connects TRBV6-5 to TRBJ1-2, with TRBD1 matching 8 bases. The junction had 6 bases not matched to a gene; V was cut back by 10 bases and J by 2 bases. CDR3 length: 13 amino acids. Germline loops: CDR1 MNHEY, CDR2 SVGAGI. The DNA for the CDR3 is TGTGCCATCACCCGGACAGGGAACTATGGCTACACCTTC. It specifies CAITRTGNYGYTF.

The chain carries TRBV4-1 and TRBJ2-1; TRBD1 might be the D (6 bases). The CDR3 has 15 amino acids. Germline V gene sequence: CDR1 MGHRA, CDR2 YSYEKL. Trimming shortened V by 5 bases and J by 9 bases, and 20 bases separated the two germline ends. In DNA, the CDR3 is TGCGCCAGCAGCACAATCGGATCAGGGGACACTGAGCAGTTCTTC. This translates into CASSTIGSGDTEQFF.

The chain combines TRBV5-6 with TRBJ1-2; a possible D gene is TRBD1 (5 bases). The V and J ends lost 1 base and 2 bases respectively, with 9 bases between them. CDR1 is SGHDT, CDR2 YYEEEE, per germline. The CDR3 covers 14 residues. CDR3 sequence reads: CASSLPTVNYGYTF. For the CDR3, the DNA is TGTGCCAGCAGCTTGCCGACAGTGAACTATGGCTACACCTTC.

The genes are TRBV6-6 and TRBJ1-5; D unresolved. The germline V and J ends were trimmed by 4 bases and 4 bases, with 8 bases remaining between them. This CDR3 contains 13 residues. CDR1 and CDR2 from the germline V gene are MNHNY and SVGAGI (reference sequence). CDR3 bases: TGTGCCAGCAGTTCCGGTAGAAATCAGCCCCAGCATTTT. It translates to CASSSGRNQPQHF.

This clone was counted only a few times. J is TRBJ2-1 and V is TRBV11-3; possibly TRBD2 for D (6 bases). Per germline, CDR1 SGHNT and CDR2 YENEEA. Trimming took off 2 bases at V and 5 bases at J, with 13 bases between the two ends. The CDR3 contains 15 residues. The CDR3 loop reads CASSLPGGAHNEQFF. CDR3 bases: TGTGCCAGCAGCTTACCCGGAGGGGCCCACAATGAGCAGTTCTTC.

This clone turned up a few times. The gene calls are TRBV28 and TRBJ2-3; TRBD1 might be the D (6 bases). This CDR3 spans 14 amino acids. Trimming shortened V by 8 bases and J by 2 bases, and 14 bases separated the two germline ends. CDR1 is MDHEN, CDR2 SYDVKM, per germline. CDR3: CASAVGTHTDTQYF. The CDR3 DNA reads as TGTGCCAGCGCGGTTGGGACACACACAGATACGCAGTATTTT.

This clone was picked up a small number of times. The V call is TRBV5-4, the J call TRBJ2-2; no clear D gene. V lost 4 bases and J lost 4, with 8 bases in between. The CDR3 contains 13 residues. The germline V gene has CDR1 SGHNT and CDR2 YYREEE (reference sequence). CDR3 DNA: TGTGCCAGCAGCCAAGAAGGCACCGGGGAGCTGTTTTTT. Translated, it gives CASSQEGTGELFF.

The chain has TRBV9 and TRBJ1-1; D perhaps matches TRBD1 (5 bases). Trimming left V 4 bases short and J 1 base short, with 14 bases between. CDR1 and CDR2 from the germline V gene are SGDLS and YYNGEE. The CDR3 covers 15 residues. The CDR3 DNA is TGTGCCAGCAGCCAGGGATTGGGTGCGAACACTGAAGCTTTCTTT. This translates into CASSQGLGANTEAFF.

This clone was observed a few times. The genes are TRBV7-2 and TRBJ2-6; 8 bases map to TRBD1. V was clipped by 1 base and J by 0 bases; unmatched bases: 5. From germline, CDR1 is SGHTA and CDR2 FQGNSA. The CDR3 consists of 18 residues. The CDR3 DNA reads as TGTGCCAGCAGCTTAGATGGGGACAGGTACTCTGGGGCCAACGTCCTGACTTTC. Translation gives CASSLDGDRYSGANVLTF. Supplemented by reference TRBV7-2 and TRBJ2-6, the full variable domain reads GAGVSQSPSNKVTEKGKDVELRCDPISGHTALYWYRQSLGQGLEFLIYFQGNSAPDKSGLPSDRFSAERTGGSVSTLTIQRTQQEDSAVYLCASSLDGDRYSGANVLTFGAGSRLTVL.

For the CDR3, the DNA is TGTGCCAGCAGCGCCCGCCTGAGCAGTTGGAACGAGCAGTACGTC. It encodes CASSARLSSWNEQYV. The chain uses TRBV5-4 and TRBJ2-7; D uncertain. This CDR3 comprises 15 residues. Germline V gene lookup returns CDR1 SGHNT and CDR2 YYREEE (reference sequence). V was cut by 4 bases and J by 5 bases, with 19 bases left in between.

V usage is TRBV27 and J usage is TRBJ2-6; D unclear. The germline V gene has CDR1 MNHEY and CDR2 SMNVEV (reference sequence). Between the trimmed V and J ends, which lost 2 bases and 3 bases, there was a span of 11 bases. This CDR3 contains 16 residues. CDR3 sequence: CASSLESGFGANVLTF. The DNA of the CDR3 is TGTGCCAGCAGTTTAGAGTCTGGTTTTGGGGCCAACGTCCTGACTTTC.

V usage is TRBV27 and J usage is TRBJ2-7; 7 bases align to TRBD1. Germline CDR1 reads MNHEY; CDR2 reads SMNVEV (reference sequence). There are 14 residues in the CDR3. The junction had 6 bases not matched to a gene; V was cut back by 5 bases and J by 2 bases. CDR3 DNA: TGTGCCAGCAGTGCCTCGGACAGGCCCTACGAGCAGTACGTC. Translating it yields CASSASDRPYEQYV.